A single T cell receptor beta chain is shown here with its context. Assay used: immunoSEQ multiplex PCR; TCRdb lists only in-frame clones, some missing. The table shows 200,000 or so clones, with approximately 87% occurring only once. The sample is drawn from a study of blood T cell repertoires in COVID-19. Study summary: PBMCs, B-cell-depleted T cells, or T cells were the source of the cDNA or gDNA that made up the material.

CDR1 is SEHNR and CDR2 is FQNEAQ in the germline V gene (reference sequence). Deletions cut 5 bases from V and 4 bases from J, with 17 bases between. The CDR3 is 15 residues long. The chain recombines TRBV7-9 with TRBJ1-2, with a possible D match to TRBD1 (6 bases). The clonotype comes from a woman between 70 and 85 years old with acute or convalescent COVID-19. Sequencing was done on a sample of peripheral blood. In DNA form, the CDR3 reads TGTGCCAGCAGCACCCCGGGACAAGGGACCTATGGCTACACCTTC. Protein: CASSTPGQGTYGYTF.